The 22 T cell receptor beta chains below were found in one sample sequenced in a study of cytotoxic CD8 clonotypes in ibrutinib-treated CLL. Here immunoSEQ multiplex PCR was the method, and the copy in TCRdb shows in-frame clones only, minus some. This table has fewer than 90,000 clones, about two thirds appearing once. The specimen comprised PBMCs, sampled after 12 months of ibrutinib treatment. The receptors were sampled from a human donor with chronic lymphocytic leukemia.

DNA of the CDR3: TGTGCCAGCAGCTTAGAAACTCAGGGGGCTTGGTCACCCCTCCACTTT. Translation: CASSLETQGAWSPLHF. V usage is TRBV7-9 and J usage is TRBJ1-6; 8 nucleotides match TRBD1. V lost 1 base to trimming and J lost 10 bases; unmatched junction nucleotides: 9. CDR1 is SEHNR, CDR2 FQNEAQ, per germline (reference sequence). The CDR3 sequence is 16 residues long. The full variable domain, with the rest looked up from reference TRBV7-9 and TRBJ1-6, is DTGVSQNPRHKITKRGQNVTFRCDPISEHNRLYWYRQTLGQGPEFLTYFQNEAQLEKSRLLSDRFSAERPKGSFSTLEIQRTEQGDSAMYLCASSLETQGAWSPLHFGNGTRLTVT.

The chain carries TRBV7-7 and TRBJ2-5; D is ambiguous. Germline V CDR1 and CDR2: SSHAT, FNYEAQ (reference sequence). Trimming shortened V by 1 base and J by 5 bases, and 8 bases separated the two germline ends. CDR3 length equals 13 residues. The CDR3 DNA reads TGTGCCAGCAGCTTAGTAATTACGGAGACCCAGTACTTC. Protein: CASSLVITETQYF.

The chain has TRBV5-1 and TRBJ1-3; D not resolved. The V gene's germline CDR1 is SGHRS and CDR2 YFSETQ. The CDR3 runs to 14 residues. Trimming removed 4 bases at V and 4 bases at J, with 12 bases between. CDR3 amino acids: CASSTSDEGNTIYF. The CDR3 DNA reads TGCGCCAGCAGCACATCAGATGAAGGAAACACCATATATTTT.

This chain joins TRBV19 and TRBJ2-7, with TRBD2 matching 9 bases. The ends lost 9 bases at V and 3 bases at J; junction bases unmatched: 9. CDR3 length: 14 amino acids. In germline, CDR1 is LNHDA, CDR2 SQIVND (reference sequence). In DNA, the CDR3 is TGTGCCAGCAGCGCAGGGACTAGCCTCTACGAGCAGTACTTC. It codes for CASSAGTSLYEQYF.

Only a few counts were recorded for this clone. This chain uses TRBV4-3 with TRBJ1-6, with D perhaps matching TRBD1 (5 bases). CDR3 length: 13 residues. The ends were cut back, 3 bases at V and 7 bases at J, with 7 bases in the middle. CDR1 LGHNA and CDR2 YSLEER come from the germline V gene. The CDR3 DNA follows: TGCGCCAGCAGCCAGAACAGGAATTCACCCCTCCACTTT. It specifies CASSQNRNSPLHF.

The chain joins TRBV7-3 to TRBJ1-1, with no clear D. The V and J ends lost 4 bases and 7 bases respectively, with 13 bases between them. Germline values: CDR1 SGHTA, CDR2 FQGTGA. The CDR3 has 13 amino acids. The CDR3 loop reads CASSSWQRSEAFF. DNA of the CDR3: TGTGCCAGCAGCTCGTGGCAACGGAGTGAAGCTTTCTTT. The full variable domain, with the rest looked up from reference TRBV7-3 and TRBJ1-1, is GAGVSQTPSNKVTEKGKYVELRCDPISGHTALYWYRQSLGQGPEFLIYFQGTGAADDSGLPNDRFFAVRPEGSVSTLKIQRTERGDSAVYLCASSSWQRSEAFFGQGTRLTVV.

This clone has more than one count but fewer than ten. J is TRBJ1-2 and V is TRBV7-2; D remains unclear. V was trimmed by 1 base and J by 8 bases, leaving 11 bases between them. The CDR3 has 13 amino acids. Germline values: CDR1 SGHTA, CDR2 FQGNSA. The CDR3 bases are TGTGCCAGCAGCTTAGGGCTGTTGGAGGGCTACACCTTC. Translation gives CASSLGLLEGYTF. Full variable domain (remainder filled in from reference TRBV7-2 and TRBJ1-2): GAGVSQSPSNKVTEKGKDVELRCDPISGHTALYWYRQSLGQGLEFLIYFQGNSAPDKSGLPSDRFSAERTGGSVSTLTIQRTQQEDSAVYLCASSLGLLEGYTFGSGTRLTVV.

This clone appeared a single time. This sequence joins TRBV11-2 and TRBJ1-4; D is unresolved. This CDR3 spans 14 amino acids. Trimming cost V 5 bases and J 4 bases, with 11 bases left between them. Germline V gene sequence: CDR1 SGHAT, CDR2 FQNNGV. The CDR3, as DNA: TGTGCCAGCAGCCGGGGATACCTTAATGAAAAACTGTTTTTT. It yields the protein CASSRGYLNEKLFF.

This clone occurred once. The chain recombines TRBV5-1 with TRBJ2-5; tentative D call: TRBD2 (5 bases). The germline CDR1 and CDR2 sequences are SGHRS and YFSETQ. CDR3 size: 12 residues. With 1 base removed from V and 4 bases from J, the gap between germline ends came to 5 bases. This chain's CDR3 is CASSLRGETQYF. CDR3 nucleotide sequence: TGCGCCAGCAGCTTGCGGGGAGAGACCCAGTACTTC.

The count of this clone is one. The V call is TRBV29-1, the J call TRBJ1-1, with D perhaps TRBD1 (6 bases). This CDR3 has 12 residues. Germline assignment: CDR1 SQVTM and CDR2 ANQGSEA. V was cut by 7 bases and J by 1 base, with 10 bases left in between. The CDR3 reads CSELGQNTEAFF. CDR3 DNA: TGCAGCGAATTGGGACAGAACACTGAAGCTTTCTTT. The whole variable domain, remainder taken from reference TRBV29-1 and TRBJ1-1, is SAVISQKPSRDICQRGTSLTIQCQVDSQVTMMFWYRQQPGQSLTLIATANQGSEATYESGFVIDKFPISRPNLTFSTLTVSNMSPEDSSIYLCSELGQNTEAFFGQGTRLTVV.

The chain joins TRBV9 to TRBJ1-1, with 7 bases lining up with TRBD1. The CDR3 sequence is 13 residues long. Germline assignment: CDR1 SGDLS and CDR2 YYNGEE. With 7 bases clipped from V and 0 bases from J, the junction kept 3 bases outside the gene matches. The CDR3 region is CASGTVMNTEAFF. CDR3 DNA sequence: TGTGCCAGCGGGACAGTGATGAACACTGAAGCTTTCTTT.

This rearrangement joins TRBV10-2 to TRBJ1-2; TRBD1 might be the D (6 bases). Germline V gene data show CDR1 as WSHSY and CDR2 as SAAADI. The CDR3 sequence is 13 residues long. V was clipped by 8 bases and J by 1 base, with 11 bases between them. CDR3: CASQPDSNYGYTF. In nucleotides, the CDR3 is TGCGCCAGCCAGCCGGACAGTAACTATGGCTACACCTTC.

The chain uses TRBV27 and TRBJ1-5; D unresolved. The length of the CDR3 is 13 residues. V shed 1 base and J shed 7 bases, with 8 bases lying between them. Germline V CDR1 and CDR2: MNHEY, SMNVEV (reference sequence). The CDR3 DNA reads TGTGCCAGCAGTTTATTGGCACAGCAGCCCCAGCATTTT. Residues: CASSLLAQQPQHF.

This rearrangement joins TRBV7-3 to TRBJ2-3; 9 nucleotides match TRBD1. There are 15 residues in the CDR3. J was trimmed by 6 bases and V by 2 bases; bases with no gene match: 6. In germline, CDR1 is SGHTA, CDR2 FQGTGA. The CDR3 reads CASSLGTGILDTQYF. The CDR3 nucleotides are TGTGCCAGCAGCTTAGGGACAGGGATTTTGGATACGCAGTATTTT.

For the CDR3, the DNA is TGTGCCAGCCAAAGACAGAGACAAGTTGAAGCTTTCTTT. Amino acids: CASQRQRQVEAFF. This chain uses TRBV6-5 with TRBJ1-1; D possibly corresponds to TRBD1 (5 bases). This CDR3 comprises 13 residues. CDR1 is MNHEY and CDR2 is SVGAGI in the germline V gene. The V end lost 8 bases, the J end lost 7 bases, and 17 bases lay between the germline ends.

Regarding this clone: Possible read error: a much larger clone is one base away. This CDR3 is also generated by other DNA sequences in the sample. The chain has TRBV11-2 and TRBJ2-2; the D call may be TRBD1 or TRBD2 (6 bases each). CDR1 and CDR2 (germline): SGHAT, FQNNGV. The CDR3 has 15 amino acids. The CDR3 loop reads CASSLARGGTGELFF. In DNA, the CDR3 is TGTGCCAGCAGCTTAGCCAGGGGAGGTACCGGGGAGTTGTTTTTT.

This chain connects TRBV10-3 to TRBJ1-2; D gene ambiguous. Germline V lookup: CDR1 ENHRY, CDR2 SYGVKD. Trimming removed 3 bases at V and 7 bases at J, with 12 bases between. This CDR3 contains 13 residues. DNA for the CDR3: TGTGCCATCAGTGATTCTACACTGGGTGGCTACACCTTC. Protein: CAISDSTLGGYTF.

The chain combines TRBV27 with TRBJ2-2; 11 bases line up with TRBD2. The V gene's germline CDR1 is MNHEY and CDR2 SMNVEV (reference sequence). V shed 5 bases and J 3 bases; nucleotides not matched to a gene: 2. The CDR3 is 15 residues long. CDR3 in DNA: TGTGCCAGCAGTATACTAGCGGGGGACACCGGGGAGCTGTTTTTT. Amino acids: CASSILAGDTGELFF.

The genes are TRBV19 and TRBJ2-1; possibly TRBD2 for D (7 bases). Trimming took 5 bases from V and 4 from J, leaving 18 bases between them. CDR1 and CDR2 (germline): LNHDA, SQIVND (reference sequence). This CDR3 contains 16 residues. In DNA, the CDR3 is TGTGCCAGTAGTTCCCACCACCGGGGGGCTTACAATGAGCAGTTCTTC. Protein: CASSSHHRGAYNEQFF.

The chain recombines TRBV18 with TRBJ2-7, with TRBD1 as a possible D gene (5 bases). The CDR3 runs 13 residues. The V and J ends lost 6 bases and 0 bases respectively, with 9 bases between them. Germline lookup yields CDR1 KGHSH and CDR2 LQKENI. CDR3 in DNA: TGTGCCAGCTCCCCCAGGGACTCCTACGAGCAGTACTTC. Encoded protein: CASSPRDSYEQYF. The variable domain in full, with the rest retrieved from reference TRBV18 and TRBJ2-7, is NAGVMQNPRHLVRRRGQEARLRCSPMKGHSHVYWYRQLPEEGLKFMVYLQKENIIDESGMPKERFSAEFPKEGPSILRIQQVVRGDSAAYFCASSPRDSYEQYFGPGTRLTVT.

This sequence joins TRBV7-9 and TRBJ1-2; D is uncertain. The ends were cut back, 0 bases at V and 8 bases at J, with 16 bases in the middle. The germline CDR1 and CDR2 sequences are SEHNR and FQNEAQ (reference sequence). This CDR3 has 15 amino acids. Here the CDR3 reads CASSLARRARRGYTF. The DNA of the CDR3 is TGTGCCAGCAGCTTAGCGCGGAGGGCCCGGCGAGGCTACACCTTC.

The chain uses TRBV10-1 and TRBJ2-1; 7 nucleotides match TRBD1. The CDR3 contains 14 residues. V dropped 5 bases and J dropped 4; count of bases not matched to a gene: 5. CDR1 is WNHNN, CDR2 SYGVQD, per germline (reference sequence). CDR3 residues: CASSYGTEYNEQFF. In DNA form, the CDR3 reads TGCGCCAGCAGTTACGGGACAGAGTACAATGAGCAGTTCTTC.